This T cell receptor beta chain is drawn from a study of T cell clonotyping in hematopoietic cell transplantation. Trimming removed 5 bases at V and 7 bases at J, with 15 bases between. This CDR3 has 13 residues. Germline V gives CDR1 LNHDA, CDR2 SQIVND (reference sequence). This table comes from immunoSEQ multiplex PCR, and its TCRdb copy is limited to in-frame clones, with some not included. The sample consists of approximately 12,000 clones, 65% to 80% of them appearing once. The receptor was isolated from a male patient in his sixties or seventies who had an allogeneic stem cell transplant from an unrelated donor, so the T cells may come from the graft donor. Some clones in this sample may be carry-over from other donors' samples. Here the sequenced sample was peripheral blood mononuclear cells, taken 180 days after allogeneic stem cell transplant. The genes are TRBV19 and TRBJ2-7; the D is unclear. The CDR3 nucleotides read TGTGCCAGTAGTCTCGGTTCTTCTGAAGAGCAGTACTTC. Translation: CASSLGSSEEQYF.